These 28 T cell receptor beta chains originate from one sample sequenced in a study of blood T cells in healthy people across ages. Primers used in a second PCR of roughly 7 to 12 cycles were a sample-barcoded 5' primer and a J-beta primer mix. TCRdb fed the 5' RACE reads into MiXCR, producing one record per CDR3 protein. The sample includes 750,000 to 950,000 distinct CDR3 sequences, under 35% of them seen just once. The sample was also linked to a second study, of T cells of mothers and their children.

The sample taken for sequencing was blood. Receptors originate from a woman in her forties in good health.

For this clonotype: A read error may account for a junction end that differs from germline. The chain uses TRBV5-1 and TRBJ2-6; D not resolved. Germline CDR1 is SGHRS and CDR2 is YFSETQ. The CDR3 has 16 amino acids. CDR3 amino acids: CASSLASNSGTNVLTF. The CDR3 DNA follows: TGCGCCAGCAGCTTGGCCTCAAATTCTGGGACCAACGTCCTGACTTTC.

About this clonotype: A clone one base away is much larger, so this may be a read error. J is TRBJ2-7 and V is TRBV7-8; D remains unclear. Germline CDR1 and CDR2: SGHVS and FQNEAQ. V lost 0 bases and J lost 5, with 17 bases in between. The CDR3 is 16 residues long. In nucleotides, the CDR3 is TGTGCCAGCAGCTTAGCTTCGACAACCTTTACCAACGAGCAGTACTTC. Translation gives CASSLASTTFTNEQYF. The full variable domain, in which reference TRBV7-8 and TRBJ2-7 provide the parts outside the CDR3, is GAGVSQSPRYKVAKRGQDVALRCDPISGHVSLFWYQQALGQGPEFLTYFQNEAQLDKSGLPSDRFFAERPEGSVSTLKIQRTQQEDSAVYLCASSLASTTFTNEQYFGPGTRLTVT.

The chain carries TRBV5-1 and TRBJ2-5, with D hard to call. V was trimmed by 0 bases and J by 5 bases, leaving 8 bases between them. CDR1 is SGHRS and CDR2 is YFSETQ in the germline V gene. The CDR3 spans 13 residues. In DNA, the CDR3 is TGCGCCAGCAGCTTGGGGCGGACGGAGACCCAGTACTTC. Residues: CASSLGRTETQYF.

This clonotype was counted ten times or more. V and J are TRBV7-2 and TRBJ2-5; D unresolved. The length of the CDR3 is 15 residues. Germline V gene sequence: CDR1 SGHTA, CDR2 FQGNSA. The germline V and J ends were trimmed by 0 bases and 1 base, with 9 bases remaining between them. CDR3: CASSLARQIQETQYF. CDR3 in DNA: TGTGCCAGCAGCTTAGCGCGTCAGATCCAAGAGACCCAGTACTTC.

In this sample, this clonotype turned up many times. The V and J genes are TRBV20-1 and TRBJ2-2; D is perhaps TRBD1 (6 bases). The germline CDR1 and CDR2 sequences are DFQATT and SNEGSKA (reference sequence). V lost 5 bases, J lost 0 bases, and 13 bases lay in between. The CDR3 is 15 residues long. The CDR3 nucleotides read TGCAGTGCTGGTCCACAGGGCGCGAACACCGGGGAGCTGTTTTTT. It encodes CSAGPQGANTGELFF.

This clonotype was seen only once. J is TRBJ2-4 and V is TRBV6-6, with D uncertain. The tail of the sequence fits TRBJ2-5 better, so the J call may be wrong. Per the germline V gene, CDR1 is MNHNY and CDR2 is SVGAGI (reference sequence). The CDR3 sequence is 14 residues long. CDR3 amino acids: CASSSGRFQETQYF. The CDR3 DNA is TGTGCCAGCAGTTCCGGACGGTTCCAAGAGACCCAGTACTTC.

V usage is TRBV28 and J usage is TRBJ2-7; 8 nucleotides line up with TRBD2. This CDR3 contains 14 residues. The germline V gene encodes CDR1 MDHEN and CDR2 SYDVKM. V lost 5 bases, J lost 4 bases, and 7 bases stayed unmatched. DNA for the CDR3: TGTGCCAGCAGTCAAGCGGGAGTGGGGTACGAGCAGTACTTC. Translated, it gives CASSQAGVGYEQYF.

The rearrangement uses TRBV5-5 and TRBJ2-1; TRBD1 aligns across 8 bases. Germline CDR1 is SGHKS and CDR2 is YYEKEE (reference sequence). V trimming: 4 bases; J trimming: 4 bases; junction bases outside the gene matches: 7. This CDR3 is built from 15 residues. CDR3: CASSTRTGFYNEQFF. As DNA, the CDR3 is TGTGCCAGCAGCACCAGGACAGGGTTTTACAATGAGCAGTTCTTC.

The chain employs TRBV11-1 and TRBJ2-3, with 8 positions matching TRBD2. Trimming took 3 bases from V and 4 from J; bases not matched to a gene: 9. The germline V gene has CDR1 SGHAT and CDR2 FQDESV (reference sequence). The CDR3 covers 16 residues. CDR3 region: CASSFLAGGFADTQYF. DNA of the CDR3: TGTGCCAGCAGCTTTCTGGCGGGGGGTTTCGCAGATACGCAGTATTTT.

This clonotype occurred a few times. In DNA, the CDR3 is TGTGCCAGCAGTTGGACAGGGTCGGGATACGAGCAGTACTTC. It translates to CASSWTGSGYEQYF. This chain uses TRBV28 with TRBJ2-7, with 8 bases fitting TRBD1. V lost 4 bases, J lost 4 bases, and 6 bases stayed unmatched. CDR3 length: 14 amino acids. Per the germline V gene, CDR1 is MDHEN and CDR2 is SYDVKM.

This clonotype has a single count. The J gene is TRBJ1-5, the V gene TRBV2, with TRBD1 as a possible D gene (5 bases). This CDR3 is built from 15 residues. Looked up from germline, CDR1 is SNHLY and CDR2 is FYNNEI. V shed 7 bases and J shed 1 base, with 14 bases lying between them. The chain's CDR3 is CASNPGLGSNQPQHF. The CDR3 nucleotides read TGTGCCAGCAATCCGGGACTCGGGAGCAATCAGCCCCAGCATTTT.

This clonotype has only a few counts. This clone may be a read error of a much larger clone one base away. This chain's CDR3 is CASSEYQETQYF. The CDR3 region has the DNA TGTGCCAGCAGTGAATACCAAGAGACCCAGTACTTC. The chain employs TRBV6-1 and TRBJ2-5; D is ambiguous. CDR3 length: 12 residues. The V gene lost 2 bases and the J gene lost 0 bases, with 1 base spanning the gap. Germline V lookup: CDR1 MNHNS, CDR2 SASEGT.

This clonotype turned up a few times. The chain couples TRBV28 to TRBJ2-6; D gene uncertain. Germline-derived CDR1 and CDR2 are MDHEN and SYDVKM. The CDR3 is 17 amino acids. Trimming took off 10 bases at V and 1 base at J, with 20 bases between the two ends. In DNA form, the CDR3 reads TGTGCCACACATTCCTCTAATACAGCGTCTGGGGCCAACGTCCTGACTTTC. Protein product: CATHSSNTASGANVLTF.

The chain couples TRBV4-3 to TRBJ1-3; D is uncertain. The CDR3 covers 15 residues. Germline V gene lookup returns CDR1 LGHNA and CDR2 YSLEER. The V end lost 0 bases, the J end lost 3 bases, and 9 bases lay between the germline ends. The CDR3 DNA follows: TGCGCCAGCAGCCAAGATATGGGCGTTGGAAACACCATATATTTT. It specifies CASSQDMGVGNTIYF.

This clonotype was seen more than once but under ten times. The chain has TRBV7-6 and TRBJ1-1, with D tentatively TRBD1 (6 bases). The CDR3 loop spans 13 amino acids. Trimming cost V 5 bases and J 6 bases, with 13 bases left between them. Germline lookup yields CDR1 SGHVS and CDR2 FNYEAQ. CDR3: CASSNRVEPEAFF. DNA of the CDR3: TGTGCCAGCAGCAACAGGGTAGAACCTGAAGCTTTCTTT.

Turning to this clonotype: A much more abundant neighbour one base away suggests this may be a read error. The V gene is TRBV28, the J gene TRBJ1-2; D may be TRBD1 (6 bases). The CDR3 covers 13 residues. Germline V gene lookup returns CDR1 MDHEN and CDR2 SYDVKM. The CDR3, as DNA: TGTGCCGGCAGGGCAGGGGTGACCTATGGCTACACCTTC. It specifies CAGRAGVTYGYTF.

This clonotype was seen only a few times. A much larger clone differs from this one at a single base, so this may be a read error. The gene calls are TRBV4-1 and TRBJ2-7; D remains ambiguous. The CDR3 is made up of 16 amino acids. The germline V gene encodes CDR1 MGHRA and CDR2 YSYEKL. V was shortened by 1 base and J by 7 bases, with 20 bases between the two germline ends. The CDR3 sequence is CASSQVGRRPNNEQYF. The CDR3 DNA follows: TGCGCCAGCAGCCAAGTAGGGCGGCGTCCAAACAATGAGCAGTACTTC.

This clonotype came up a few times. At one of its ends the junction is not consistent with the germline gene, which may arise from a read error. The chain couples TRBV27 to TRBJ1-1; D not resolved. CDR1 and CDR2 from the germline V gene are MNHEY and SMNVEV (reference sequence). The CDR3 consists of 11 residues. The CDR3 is CASRKNTEAFF. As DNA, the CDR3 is TGCGCCAGCCGCAAGAACACTGAAGCTTTCTTT.

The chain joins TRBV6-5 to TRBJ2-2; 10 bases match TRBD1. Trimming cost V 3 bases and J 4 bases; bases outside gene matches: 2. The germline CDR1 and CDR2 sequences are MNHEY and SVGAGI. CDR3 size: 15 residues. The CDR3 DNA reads TGTGCCAGCAGTTATGGGACAGGGGTCACCGGGGAGCTGTTTTTT. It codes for CASSYGTGVTGELFF.

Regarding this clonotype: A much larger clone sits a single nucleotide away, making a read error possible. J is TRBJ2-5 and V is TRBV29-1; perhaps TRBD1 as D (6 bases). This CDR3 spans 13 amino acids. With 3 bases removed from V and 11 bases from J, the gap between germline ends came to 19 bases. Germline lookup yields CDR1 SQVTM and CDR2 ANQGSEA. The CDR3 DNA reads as TGCAGCGTTGAGGACAGTTTGCGCCGAGAGCAGTACTTC. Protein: CSVEDSLRREQYF.

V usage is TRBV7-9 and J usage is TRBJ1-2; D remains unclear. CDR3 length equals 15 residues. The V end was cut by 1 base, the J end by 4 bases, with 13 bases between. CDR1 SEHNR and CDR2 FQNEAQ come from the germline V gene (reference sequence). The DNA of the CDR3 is TGTGCCAGCAGCTTAGAAGGACCGGCGGGCTATGGCTACACCTTC. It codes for CASSLEGPAGYGYTF.

CDR3 loop: CATSRDLAGSTDTQYF. The CDR3 nucleotides are TGTGCCACCAGCAGAGATTTAGCGGGGAGCACAGATACGCAGTATTTT. The genes are TRBV15 and TRBJ2-3; 8 bases agree with TRBD2. V gave up 0 bases and J gave up 0 bases; unmatched junction bases: 2. The CDR3 covers 16 residues. Germline-derived CDR1 and CDR2 are LNHNV and YYDKDF (reference sequence). Full variable domain (rest looked up from reference TRBV15 and TRBJ2-3): DAMVIQNPRYQVTQFGKPVTLSCSQTLNHNVMYWYQQKSSQAPKLLFHYYDKDFNNEADTPDNFQSRRPNTSFCFLDIRSPGLGDTAMYLCATSRDLAGSTDTQYFGPGTRLTVL.

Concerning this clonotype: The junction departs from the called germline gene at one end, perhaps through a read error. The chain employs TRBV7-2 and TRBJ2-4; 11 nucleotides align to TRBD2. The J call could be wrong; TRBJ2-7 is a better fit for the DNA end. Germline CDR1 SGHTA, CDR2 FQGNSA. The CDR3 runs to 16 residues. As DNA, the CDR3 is TGTGCCAGCAGCATAGCGGGGGGGCTCTCGGCCGCCGAGCAGTACTTC. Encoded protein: CASSIAGGLSAAEQYF.

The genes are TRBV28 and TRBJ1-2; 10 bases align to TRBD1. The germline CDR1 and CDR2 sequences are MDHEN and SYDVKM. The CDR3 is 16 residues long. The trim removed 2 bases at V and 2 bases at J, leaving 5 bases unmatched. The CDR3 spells CASSLPGQGKNYGYTF. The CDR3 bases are TGTGCCAGCAGTTTACCGGGACAGGGGAAAAACTATGGCTACACCTTC.

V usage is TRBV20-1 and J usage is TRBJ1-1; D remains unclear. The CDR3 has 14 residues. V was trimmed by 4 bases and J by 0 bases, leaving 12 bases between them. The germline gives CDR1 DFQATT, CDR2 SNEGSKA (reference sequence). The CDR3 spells CSAINPGLNTEAFF. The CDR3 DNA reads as TGCAGTGCTATAAATCCAGGATTGAACACTGAAGCTTTCTTT.

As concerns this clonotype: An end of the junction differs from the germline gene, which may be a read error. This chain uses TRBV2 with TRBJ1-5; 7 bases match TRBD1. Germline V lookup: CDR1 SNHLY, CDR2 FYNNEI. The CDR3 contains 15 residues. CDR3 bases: TGTGCCAGCAGTGCGGTCGGGACAGTCAATCGGCCCCAGCATTTT. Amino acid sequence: CASSAVGTVNRPQHF.

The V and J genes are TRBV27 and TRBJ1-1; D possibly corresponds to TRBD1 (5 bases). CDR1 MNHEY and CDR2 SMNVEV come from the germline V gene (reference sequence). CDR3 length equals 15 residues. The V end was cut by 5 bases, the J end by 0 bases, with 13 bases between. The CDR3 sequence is CASSRGGGLNTEAFF. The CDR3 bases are TGTGCCAGCAGTCGGGGGGGTGGGTTGAACACTGAAGCTTTCTTT.

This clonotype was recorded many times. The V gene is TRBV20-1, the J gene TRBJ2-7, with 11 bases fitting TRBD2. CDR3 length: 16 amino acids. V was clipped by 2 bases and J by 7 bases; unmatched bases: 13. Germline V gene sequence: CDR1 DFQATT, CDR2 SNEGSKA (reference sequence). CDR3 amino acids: CSARSGTSGSLGEQYF. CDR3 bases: TGCAGTGCTAGAAGTGGGACTAGCGGAAGCCTGGGAGAGCAGTACTTC.